This TCR beta chain was identified in a study of T cells after yellow fever vaccination. Study results and caveats: Clonotypes found in both CD4 and CD8 compartments made up a small share. Detected again after the booster were most primary-vaccination clones, at 96% CD4 and 80% to 90% CD8.

Each CDR3 protein is one row after TCRdb ran MiXCR on the 5' RACE reads. Seen here are approximately 93,000 distinct CDR3 sequences, 5.8% observed once, and the top ten hold about 38%. The sample holds a few counts of this clonotype. Its antigen is unidentified. This material consisted of CD8+ T cells sorted from PBMCs, taken 10 days after the yellow fever booster vaccination. The clonotype was recovered from a man between 18 and 35 years old who received the YFV17D yellow fever vaccine.

The CDR3 nucleotides are TGTGCCAGCAGTTTATACAGGGGGCTTAATTCACCCCTCCACTTT. Its translation is CASSLYRGLNSPLHF. V and J are TRBV28 and TRBJ1-6, with TRBD1 matching 9 bases. This CDR3 has 15 residues. Germline V lookup: CDR1 MDHEN, CDR2 SYDVKM. V lost 1 base and J lost 6; bases outside the gene matches: 1.